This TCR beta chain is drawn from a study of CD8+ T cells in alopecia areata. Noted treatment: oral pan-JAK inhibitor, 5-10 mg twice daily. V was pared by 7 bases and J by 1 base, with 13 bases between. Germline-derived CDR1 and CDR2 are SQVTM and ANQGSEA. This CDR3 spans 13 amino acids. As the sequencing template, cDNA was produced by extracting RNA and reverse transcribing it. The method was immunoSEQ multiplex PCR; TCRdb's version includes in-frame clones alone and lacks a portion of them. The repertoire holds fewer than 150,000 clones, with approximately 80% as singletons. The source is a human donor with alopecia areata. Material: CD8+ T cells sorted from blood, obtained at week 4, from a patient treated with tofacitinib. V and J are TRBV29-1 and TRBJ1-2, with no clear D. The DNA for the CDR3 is TGCAGCGCTTTAGACGGGATTAACTATGGCTACACCTTC. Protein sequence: CSALDGINYGYTF.